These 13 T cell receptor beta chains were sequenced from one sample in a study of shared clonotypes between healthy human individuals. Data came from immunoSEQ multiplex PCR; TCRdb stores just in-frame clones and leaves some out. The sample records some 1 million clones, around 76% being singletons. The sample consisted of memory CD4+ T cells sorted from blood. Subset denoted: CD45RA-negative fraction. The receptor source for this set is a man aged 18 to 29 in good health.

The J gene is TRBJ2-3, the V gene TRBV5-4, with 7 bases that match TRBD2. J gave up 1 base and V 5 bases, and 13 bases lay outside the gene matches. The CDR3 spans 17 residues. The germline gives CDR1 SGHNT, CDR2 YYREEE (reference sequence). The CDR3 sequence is CASSPSPSAGGTDTQYF. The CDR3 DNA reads TGTGCCAGCAGTCCGTCCCCTTCGGCGGGAGGCACAGATACGCAGTATTTT.

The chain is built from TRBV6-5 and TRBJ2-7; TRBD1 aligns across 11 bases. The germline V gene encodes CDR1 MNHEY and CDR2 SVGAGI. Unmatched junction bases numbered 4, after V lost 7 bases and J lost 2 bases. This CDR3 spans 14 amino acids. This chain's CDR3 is CASKGQGGTYEQYF. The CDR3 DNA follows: TGTGCCAGCAAGGGACAGGGGGGAACCTACGAGCAGTACTTC.

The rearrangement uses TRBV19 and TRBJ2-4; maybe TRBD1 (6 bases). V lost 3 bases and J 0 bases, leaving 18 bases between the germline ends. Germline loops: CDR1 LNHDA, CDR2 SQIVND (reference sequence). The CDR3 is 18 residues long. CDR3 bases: TGTGCCAGTAGTATCTCAGGACAGTCCACCTTAGCCAAAAACATTCAGTACTTC. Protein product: CASSISGQSTLAKNIQYF.

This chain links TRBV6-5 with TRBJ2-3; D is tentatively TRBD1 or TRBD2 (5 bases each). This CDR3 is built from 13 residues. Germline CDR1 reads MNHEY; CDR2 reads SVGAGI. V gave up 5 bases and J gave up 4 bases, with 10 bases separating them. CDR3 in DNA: TGTGCCAGCAGTCGGGACCTTGCAGATACGCAGTATTTT. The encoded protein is CASSRDLADTQYF.

The CDR3 DNA is TGTGCCAGCAGTGAAGTGAAAGGACCGGCTTTCTTT. Translated, it gives CASSEVKGPAFF. The V and J genes are TRBV2 and TRBJ1-1; D is undetermined. The germline CDR1 and CDR2 sequences are SNHLY and FYNNEI. Trimming removed 1 base from V and 11 bases from J, with 11 bases in between. CDR3 length: 12 residues.

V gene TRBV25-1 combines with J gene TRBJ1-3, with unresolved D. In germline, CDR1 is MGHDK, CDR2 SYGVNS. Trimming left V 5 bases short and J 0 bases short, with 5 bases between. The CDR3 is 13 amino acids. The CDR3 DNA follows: TGTGCCAGCAGTCACGTCTCTGGAAACACCATATATTTT. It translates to CASSHVSGNTIYF. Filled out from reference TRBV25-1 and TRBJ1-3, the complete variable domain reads EADIYQTPRYLVIGTGKKITLECSQTMGHDKMYWYQQDPGMELHLIHYSYGVNSTEKGDLSSESTVSRIRTEHFPLTLESARPSHTSQYLCASSHVSGNTIYFGEGSWLTVV.

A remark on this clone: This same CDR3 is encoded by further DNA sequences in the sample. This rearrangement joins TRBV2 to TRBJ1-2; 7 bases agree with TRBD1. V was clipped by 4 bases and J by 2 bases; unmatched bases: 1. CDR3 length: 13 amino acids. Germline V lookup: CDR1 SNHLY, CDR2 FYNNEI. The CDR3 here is CASSGQGNYGYTF. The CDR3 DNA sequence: TGTGCCAGCAGTGGACAGGGAAACTATGGCTACACCTTC.

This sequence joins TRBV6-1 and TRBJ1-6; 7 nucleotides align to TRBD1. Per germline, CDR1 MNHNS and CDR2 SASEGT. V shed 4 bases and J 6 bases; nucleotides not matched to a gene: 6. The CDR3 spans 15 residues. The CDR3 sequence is CASSGPGQFNSPLHF. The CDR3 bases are TGTGCCAGCAGTGGGCCGGGACAGTTTAATTCACCCCTCCACTTT.

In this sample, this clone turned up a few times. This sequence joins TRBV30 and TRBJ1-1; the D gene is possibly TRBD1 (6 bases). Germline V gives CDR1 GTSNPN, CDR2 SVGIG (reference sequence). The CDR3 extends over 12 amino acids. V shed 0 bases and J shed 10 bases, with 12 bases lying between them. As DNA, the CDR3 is TGTGCCTGGAGTGTAAGGGCAGGGGTAGCTTTCTTT. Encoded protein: CAWSVRAGVAFF. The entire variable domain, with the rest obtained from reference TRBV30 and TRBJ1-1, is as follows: SQTIHQWPATLVQPVGSPLSLECTVEGTSNPNLYWYRQAAGRGLQLLFYSVGIGQISSEVPQNLSASRPQDRQFILSSKKLLLSDSGFYLCAWSVRAGVAFFGQGTRLTVV.

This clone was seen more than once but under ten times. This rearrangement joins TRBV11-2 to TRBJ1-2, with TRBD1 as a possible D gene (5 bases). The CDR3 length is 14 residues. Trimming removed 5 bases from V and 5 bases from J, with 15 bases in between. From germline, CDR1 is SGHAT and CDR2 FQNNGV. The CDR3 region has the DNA TGTGCCAGCAGCCCGGGACCCACTATATATGGCTACACCTTC. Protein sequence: CASSPGPTIYGYTF.

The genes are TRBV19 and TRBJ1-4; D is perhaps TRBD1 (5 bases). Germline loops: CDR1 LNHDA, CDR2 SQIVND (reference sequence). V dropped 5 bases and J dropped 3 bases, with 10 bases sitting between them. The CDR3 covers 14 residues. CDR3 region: CASSGGTPNEKLFF. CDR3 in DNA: TGTGCCAGTAGTGGGGGAACCCCTAATGAAAAACTGTTTTTT.

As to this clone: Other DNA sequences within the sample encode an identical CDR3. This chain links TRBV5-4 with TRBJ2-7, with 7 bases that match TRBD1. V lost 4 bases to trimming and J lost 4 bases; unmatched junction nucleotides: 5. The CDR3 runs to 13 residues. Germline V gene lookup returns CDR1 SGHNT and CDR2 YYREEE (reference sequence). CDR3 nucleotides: TGTGCCAGCAGCATCGGACAGGCGTACGAGCAGTACTTC. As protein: CASSIGQAYEQYF.

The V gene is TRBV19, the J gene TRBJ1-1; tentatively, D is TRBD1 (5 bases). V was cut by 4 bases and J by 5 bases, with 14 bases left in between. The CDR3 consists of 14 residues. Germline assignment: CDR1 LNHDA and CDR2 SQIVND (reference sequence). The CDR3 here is CASSTIPGGTEAFF. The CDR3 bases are TGTGCCAGTAGTACAATACCGGGGGGGACTGAAGCTTTCTTT.